The text below deals with one T cell receptor beta chain. This sample is part of a study of T cell repertoires in cytomegalovirus infection. Trimming pared 4 bases from V and 5 bases from J, leaving 12 bases between. The germline gives CDR1 SGHTA, CDR2 FQGNSA. This CDR3 is 13 amino acids long. TCRdb reprocessed the reads via MiXCR and lists one record per CDR3 protein. The sample carries a few hundred thousand distinct CDR3 sequences, roughly 29% recorded once. The chain employs TRBV7-2 and TRBJ2-7; no reliable D call. The sample was PBMCs. The TCR comes from a human donor in good health (CMV status not recorded). Some clones in this sample may be carry-over from other donors' samples. CDR3 nucleotide sequence: TGTGCCAGCAGCTCCTTTCTAGGTGACGAGCAGTACTTC. Translating it yields CASSSFLGDEQYF.